These 32 T cell receptor beta chains were all obtained from the same sample, sequenced in a study of cytomegalovirus exposure and HLA in healthy donors (dated by TCRdb to about 2017). The method behind the library was the immunoSEQ multiplex PCR assay. The multiplex PCR relied on a mix of 60 forward primers for TCR Vbeta segments and 13 reverse primers for TCR Jbeta segments. TCRdb holds this immuneACCESS table with in-frame rearrangements only. Some clones are missing; in checked studies, unresolved V genes explain under half, and the rest has no known cause. The sample table lists 150,000 to 200,000 clones, approximately 67% of them with a count of one. The ten largest make up just under 4.5% of the sample. The sample was PBMCs. The receptors were sampled from a woman aged 18-29 years in good health and CMV-seropositive.

The chain couples TRBV7-8 to TRBJ2-3; tentatively, D is TRBD2 (7 bases). The ends were cut back, 2 bases at V and 2 bases at J, with 11 bases in the middle. Germline loops: CDR1 SGHVS, CDR2 FQNEAQ. This CDR3 region has 15 residues. The CDR3 loop reads CASSLRGGATDTQYF. CDR3 DNA: TGTGCCAGCAGCTTACGAGGGGGGGCCACAGATACGCAGTATTTT.

The chain couples TRBV11-2 to TRBJ2-7; 7 bases agree with TRBD2. Germline-derived CDR1 and CDR2 are SGHAT and FQNNGV. Trimming cost V 1 base and J 2 bases; bases outside gene matches: 5. The CDR3 covers 15 residues. CDR3 sequence reads: CASSLGGEGPYEQYF. CDR3 in DNA: TGTGCCAGCAGCTTAGGGGGGGAGGGGCCCTACGAGCAGTACTTC.

This clone was observed a handful of times. The chain uses TRBV27 and TRBJ2-5; D remains ambiguous. The CDR3 covers 14 residues. The germline V gene has CDR1 MNHEY and CDR2 SMNVEV (reference sequence). The germline V and J ends were trimmed by 10 bases and 3 bases, with 18 bases remaining between them. CDR3 sequence (DNA): TGTGCCACCGCGGAGTTGTGGAATGAAGAGACCCAGTACTTC. Translated: CATAELWNEETQYF.

In this sample, this clone turned up a few times. The chain is built from TRBV18 and TRBJ1-2, with 8 nucleotides matching TRBD1. Germline V gives CDR1 KGHSH, CDR2 LQKENI. The CDR3 is made up of 14 amino acids. V gave up 3 bases and J gave up 3 bases; unmatched junction bases: 3. The CDR3 DNA is TGTGCCAGCTCACCCGGACAGGGCTACTATGGCTACACCTTC. It translates to CASSPGQGYYGYTF.

This chain connects TRBV15 to TRBJ1-1; 7 bases are shared with TRBD1. This CDR3 has 14 amino acids. Trimming took 4 bases from V and 4 from J; bases not matched to a gene: 6. Per the germline V gene, CDR1 is LNHNV and CDR2 is YYDKDF (reference sequence). The CDR3, as DNA: TGTGCCACCAGCAAGGGGGCGGAGGTCACTGAAGCTTTCTTT. Its protein is CATSKGAEVTEAFF.

The V and J genes are TRBV30 and TRBJ2-7; D ambiguous. The CDR3 is 10 amino acids. Germline V gives CDR1 GTSNPN, CDR2 SVGIG (reference sequence). The V and J ends lost 1 base and 6 bases respectively, with 4 bases between them. The CDR3 loop reads CAWSDREQYF. The DNA for the CDR3 is TGTGCCTGGAGTGATCGCGAGCAGTACTTC.

This chain joins TRBV7-8 and TRBJ2-1, with 8 bases lining up with TRBD1. Germline CDR1 SGHVS, CDR2 FQNEAQ. The CDR3 is 15 residues long. Trimming took 3 bases from V and 1 from J; bases not matched to a gene: 2. CDR3 DNA: TGTGCCAGCAGCTTGACAGGGGATTCCTACAATGAGCAGTTCTTC. Translated: CASSLTGDSYNEQFF.

This clone was found a few times. The gene calls are TRBV19 and TRBJ1-2, with D perhaps TRBD1 (5 bases). CDR1 and CDR2 from the germline V gene are LNHDA and SQIVND (reference sequence). V was pared by 6 bases and J by 4 bases, with 15 bases between. This CDR3 comprises 14 residues. The CDR3 DNA sequence: TGTGCCAGTAGATTCGGACACGAAAGCTATGGCTACACCTTC. Translated, it gives CASRFGHESYGYTF.

The J gene is TRBJ1-5, the V gene TRBV5-1; TRBD1 matches 7 bases. Germline lookup yields CDR1 SGHRS and CDR2 YFSETQ. This CDR3 has 14 amino acids. V was clipped by 4 bases and J by 7 bases; unmatched bases: 8. CDR3 residues: CASSPGTVGQPQHF. CDR3 bases: TGCGCCAGCAGCCCCGGGACAGTTGGCCAGCCCCAGCATTTT.

J is TRBJ1-5 and V is TRBV19; TRBD1 matches 10 bases. The V gene's germline CDR1 is LNHDA and CDR2 SQIVND (reference sequence). V lost 6 bases, J lost 0 bases, and 2 bases stayed unmatched. This CDR3 spans 15 amino acids. CDR3 residues: CASSWTGGSNQPQHF. The CDR3 region has the DNA TGTGCCAGTAGCTGGACAGGGGGTAGCAATCAGCCCCAGCATTTT.

CDR3 in amino acids: CASSQEGASRGTGNTIYF. The CDR3 DNA sequence: TGCGCCAGCAGCCAAGAAGGCGCTAGCAGGGGGACTGGAAACACCATATATTTT. The chain joins TRBV4-1 to TRBJ1-3, with TRBD1 identical over 7 bases. Germline V gene data show CDR1 as MGHRA and CDR2 as YSYEKL. The V gene end was trimmed by 0 bases and the J gene end by 2 bases; junction bases not matched to a gene: 10. CDR3 length equals 18 residues.

The sample holds a few counts of this clone. The rearrangement joins TRBV10-3 to TRBJ2-2; TRBD2 agrees at 13 bases. The CDR3 runs to 16 residues. V shed 10 bases and J 4 bases; nucleotides not matched to a gene: 9. In germline, CDR1 is ENHRY, CDR2 SYGVKD. CDR3 DNA sequence: TGTGCCAACCGGACTAGCGGGGGCCCTTGCACCGGGGAGCTGTTTTTT. Its protein product is CANRTSGGPCTGELFF.

This clone was observed a single time. This chain uses TRBV27 with TRBJ2-5, with D maybe TRBD2 (6 bases). V was clipped by 1 base and J by 1 base, with 10 bases between them. Germline CDR1 MNHEY, CDR2 SMNVEV (reference sequence). There are 15 residues in the CDR3. The CDR3 protein is CASSLFSGIQETQYF. The DNA for the CDR3 is TGTGCCAGCAGTTTATTTAGCGGAATCCAAGAGACCCAGTACTTC.

The V call is TRBV2, the J call TRBJ2-3, with D hard to call. The CDR3 length is 15 residues. Germline V CDR1 and CDR2: SNHLY, FYNNEI. V was cut by 4 bases and J by 0 bases, with 11 bases left in between. For the CDR3, the DNA is TGTGCCAGCAGTGGAGTCACCCGGAGCACAGATACGCAGTATTTT. Protein sequence: CASSGVTRSTDTQYF.

This rearrangement joins TRBV19 to TRBJ2-7; TRBD2 matches at 8 bases. V shed 5 bases and J 0 bases; nucleotides not matched to a gene: 3. CDR3 length equals 14 residues. CDR1 and CDR2 from the germline V gene are LNHDA and SQIVND (reference sequence). The CDR3 nucleotides read TGTGCCAGTAGTGTAGCGGGAAGCTCCTACGAGCAGTACTTC. Amino acids: CASSVAGSSYEQYF.

This chain connects TRBV9 to TRBJ2-3, with TRBD1 matching 8 bases. The J segment lost 5 bases and the V segment lost 1 base, leaving 6 bases of the junction unmatched. Germline V gene lookup returns CDR1 SGDLS and CDR2 YYNGEE. The CDR3 is 15 residues long. CDR3 nucleotides: TGTGCCAGCAGCGTACCCCAGGGGGCCGGAGATACGCAGTATTTT. As protein: CASSVPQGAGDTQYF.

The chain carries TRBV27 and TRBJ2-7, with a weak D call TRBD1 (6 bases). Trimming removed 5 bases at V and 7 bases at J, with 18 bases between. This CDR3 has 14 residues. The germline V gene has CDR1 MNHEY and CDR2 SMNVEV (reference sequence). This chain's CDR3 is CASSPSLLQGEQYF. The CDR3 coding sequence is TGTGCCAGCAGTCCGAGCCTCCTACAGGGTGAGCAGTACTTC.

The chain combines TRBV18 with TRBJ2-1; 10 nucleotides match TRBD1. This CDR3 comprises 18 residues. In germline, CDR1 is KGHSH, CDR2 LQKENI. The V segment lost 3 bases and the J segment 0 bases; nucleotides outside the gene matches: 8. CDR3 sequence reads: CASSPGQGRGPSYNEQFF. CDR3 nucleotides: TGTGCCAGCTCACCGGGACAGGGGAGGGGTCCCTCCTACAATGAGCAGTTCTTC.

CDR3 protein: CASTRRPPTREYF. CDR3 sequence (DNA): TGTGCCAGCACCAGAAGGCCTCCGACTCGAGAGTACTTC. This chain joins TRBV28 and TRBJ2-7; no definite D call. The CDR3 has 13 amino acids. CDR1 is MDHEN and CDR2 is SYDVKM in the germline V gene. Trimming removed 7 bases from V and 11 bases from J, with 21 bases in between.

The chain has TRBV7-3 and TRBJ1-6, with TRBD1 as a possible D gene (5 bases). In germline, CDR1 is SGHTA, CDR2 FQGTGA. The CDR3 spans 16 residues. The germline V and J ends were trimmed by 2 bases and 10 bases, with 18 bases remaining between them. The CDR3 loop is CASSLGPRAGLSPLHF. Here the CDR3 DNA reads TGTGCCAGCAGCTTAGGTCCCAGGGCTGGCTTGTCACCCCTCCACTTT.

The genes are TRBV19 and TRBJ1-1, with 11 bases lining up with TRBD1. V trimming: 4 bases; J trimming: 4 bases; junction bases outside the gene matches: 2. The CDR3 runs 14 residues. Germline V gives CDR1 LNHDA, CDR2 SQIVND (reference sequence). The CDR3 region is CASSTGTGGTEAFF. DNA of the CDR3: TGTGCCAGTAGTACCGGGACAGGGGGCACTGAAGCTTTCTTT.

CDR3 sequence: CASSTPGNEQFF. The CDR3 region has the DNA TGTGCCAGCAGCACCCCCGGCAATGAGCAGTTCTTC. The chain uses TRBV7-6 and TRBJ2-1, with D uncertain. The V end lost 5 bases, the J end lost 6 bases, and 8 bases lay between the germline ends. Germline loops: CDR1 SGHVS, CDR2 FNYEAQ. CDR3 length: 12 residues. Full variable domain (missing parts from reference TRBV7-6 and TRBJ2-1): GAGVSQSPRYKVTKRGQDVALRCDPISGHVSLYWYRQALGQGPEFLTYFNYEAQQDKSGLPNDRFSAERPEGSISTLTIQRTEQRDSAMYRCASSTPGNEQFFGPGTRLTVL.

The chain combines TRBV10-3 with TRBJ1-5, with D unresolved. The CDR3 contains 14 residues. The V gene lost 0 bases and the J gene lost 1 base, with 4 bases spanning the gap. CDR1 and CDR2 from the germline V gene are ENHRY and SYGVKD. This CDR3 is CAISESYSNQPQHF. DNA for the CDR3: TGTGCCATCAGTGAGTCCTACAGCAATCAGCCCCAGCATTTT.

The rearrangement joins TRBV28 to TRBJ2-3; 11 nucleotides line up with TRBD2. Trimming cost V 2 bases and J 3 bases; bases outside gene matches: 4. CDR3 length equals 16 residues. Per germline, CDR1 MDHEN and CDR2 SYDVKM. CDR3 bases: TGTGCCAGCAGTTTAGGGATAGCGGGGGGGACAGATACGCAGTATTTT. It encodes CASSLGIAGGTDTQYF.

This clone showed up just a few times. CDR3 DNA: TGCGCCAGCAGCCAAGATTCCCCTCTAGCGGGGGGACGGTTAGATACGCAGTATTTT. Protein: CASSQDSPLAGGRLDTQYF. This chain joins TRBV4-1 and TRBJ2-3; 11 bases are shared with TRBD2. In germline, CDR1 is MGHRA, CDR2 YSYEKL. V lost 0 bases and J lost 5; bases outside the gene matches: 13. The CDR3 runs 19 residues.

The chain joins TRBV28 to TRBJ2-7; 7 positions agree with TRBD1. V lost 5 bases and J lost 4; bases outside the gene matches: 5. The CDR3 has 13 amino acids. Germline V CDR1 and CDR2: MDHEN, SYDVKM. The CDR3 nucleotides read TGTGCCAGCAGTCCGGGACAGTCGTACGAGCAGTACTTC. This translates into CASSPGQSYEQYF.

The V call is TRBV7-8, the J call TRBJ2-7; TRBD1 matches at 11 bases. The junction had 4 bases not matched to a gene; V was cut back by 5 bases and J by 7 bases. There are 13 residues in the CDR3. In germline, CDR1 is SGHVS, CDR2 FQNEAQ. The CDR3 spells CASSTDRGREQYF. In nucleotides, the CDR3 is TGTGCCAGCAGCACGGACAGGGGGCGAGAGCAGTACTTC.

This clone appeared a single time. The chain joins TRBV5-1 to TRBJ2-5, with D perhaps matching TRBD1 (6 bases). Germline V gene data show CDR1 as SGHRS and CDR2 as YFSETQ. V dropped 4 bases and J dropped 3 bases, with 13 bases sitting between them. This CDR3 is built from 14 residues. This chain's CDR3 is CASSDITGKETQYF. DNA of the CDR3: TGCGCCAGCAGCGACATCACAGGGAAAGAGACCCAGTACTTC.

The V gene is TRBV6-1, the J gene TRBJ2-7; 7 nucleotides match TRBD2. The CDR3 length is 14 residues. Germline lookup yields CDR1 MNHNS and CDR2 SASEGT. J gave up 3 bases and V 3 bases, and 5 bases lay outside the gene matches. The CDR3 spells CASSELSGIYEQYF. The DNA of the CDR3 is TGTGCCAGCAGTGAGTTGAGCGGGATCTACGAGCAGTACTTC.

A remark on this clone: Compared with germline, one end of the junction differs, possibly owing to a read error. The genes are TRBV30 and TRBJ1-2; D gene uncertain. The CDR3 consists of 12 residues. The germline gives CDR1 GTSNPN, CDR2 SVGIG (reference sequence). The CDR3 loop reads CAWNSADYGYTF. Here the CDR3 DNA reads TGTGCCTGGAACTCGGCAGACTACGGCTACACCTTC.

The chain links TRBV7-2 to TRBJ2-3; 11 bases are shared with TRBD2. Germline lookup yields CDR1 SGHTA and CDR2 FQGNSA. The CDR3 consists of 16 residues. V lost 5 bases, J lost 2 bases, and 6 bases stayed unmatched. CDR3 protein: CASSPRLAGSTDTQYF. CDR3 sequence (DNA): TGTGCCAGCAGCCCCCGACTAGCGGGATCCACAGATACGCAGTATTTT.

The chain recombines TRBV7-9 with TRBJ1-1; TRBD1 agrees at 7 bases. There are 13 residues in the CDR3. Per germline, CDR1 SEHNR and CDR2 FQNEAQ (reference sequence). The ends lost 4 bases at V and 10 bases at J; junction bases unmatched: 9. CDR3 sequence (DNA): TGTGCCAGCAGCTCAATAGGGACAGAGGGAGCTTTCTTT. As protein: CASSSIGTEGAFF.